A single sample is the source of the 25 T cell receptor beta chains below, sequenced in a study of OX40 agonist ivuxolimab in advanced cancers. Clones were sequenced by immunoSEQ multiplex PCR, and TCRdb holds only the in-frame ones, with some missing. The sample yields some 37,000 clones, around 89% seen once. The specimen was CD4+ or CD8+ T cells sorted from blood, collected in a trial of the OX40 agonist ivuxolimab. Source of these receptors: an adult with an advanced solid tumor such as melanoma, head and neck, liver or kidney cancer.

The chain couples TRBV27 to TRBJ2-6; tentative D call: TRBD2 (5 bases). Per the germline V gene, CDR1 is MNHEY and CDR2 is SMNVEV (reference sequence). The CDR3 spans 14 residues. V gave up 7 bases and J gave up 2 bases, with 9 bases separating them. Written as DNA, the CDR3 is TGTGCCAGCATGGAGGATCCTGGGGCCAACGTCCTGACTTTC. It yields the protein CASMEDPGANVLTF.

The genes are TRBV19 and TRBJ2-7; D might be TRBD1 (6 bases). Per germline, CDR1 LNHDA and CDR2 SQIVND (reference sequence). This CDR3 comprises 16 residues. Trimming took 10 bases from V and 0 from J, leaving 22 bases between them. The CDR3 sequence: CATAYQATGSSYEQYF. DNA of the CDR3: TGTGCCACTGCGTATCAGGCTACAGGGAGCTCCTACGAGCAGTACTTC.

V usage is TRBV29-1 and J usage is TRBJ2-6, with TRBD1 matching 7 bases. Germline V lookup: CDR1 SQVTM, CDR2 ANQGSEA. This CDR3 contains 11 residues. The J segment lost 12 bases and the V segment lost 8 bases, leaving 7 bases of the junction unmatched. CDR3 nucleotide sequence: TGCAGCCCCCGCAGGGGGTTCGTCCTGACTTTC. This sequence encodes CSPRRGFVLTF.

The rearrangement uses TRBV4-3 and TRBJ1-5; 7 bases match TRBD1. The junction had 6 bases not matched to a gene; V was cut back by 0 bases and J by 1 base. This CDR3 region has 17 residues. Germline V gives CDR1 LGHNA, CDR2 YSLEER. CDR3 protein: CASSQDLLGQSNQPQHF. CDR3 nucleotide sequence: TGCGCCAGCAGCCAAGATCTCCTGGGACAGAGCAATCAGCCCCAGCATTTT.

The chain recombines TRBV19 with TRBJ2-5; the match to TRBD2 covers 7 bases. This CDR3 has 15 residues. Per the germline V gene, CDR1 is LNHDA and CDR2 is SQIVND (reference sequence). With 1 base clipped from V and 2 bases from J, the junction kept 4 bases outside the gene matches. This chain's CDR3 is CASSIAWTSQETQYF. In DNA form, the CDR3 reads TGTGCCAGTAGTATAGCCTGGACTAGTCAAGAGACCCAGTACTTC.

The chain couples TRBV19 to TRBJ1-4; 8 bases are shared with TRBD1. Germline V gene lookup returns CDR1 LNHDA and CDR2 SQIVND (reference sequence). Trimming cost V 9 bases and J 5 bases; bases outside gene matches: 11. The CDR3 totals 15 residues. The CDR3 is CASRQGNSPNEKLFF. The CDR3 DNA is TGTGCCAGCCGACAGGGGAACTCTCCGAATGAAAAACTGTTTTTT.

The chain uses TRBV19 and TRBJ1-1; tentative D call: TRBD1 (5 bases). The CDR3 consists of 13 residues. CDR1 LNHDA and CDR2 SQIVND come from the germline V gene (reference sequence). Trimming shortened V by 6 bases and J by 1 base, and 9 bases separated the two germline ends. The CDR3 nucleotides read TGTGCCAGTAGGATAACAGGGAACACTGAAGCTTTCTTT. Translation: CASRITGNTEAFF. The variable domain in full, completed from reference TRBV19 and TRBJ1-1, reads DGGITQSPKYLFRKEGQNVTLSCEQNLNHDAMYWYRQDPGQGLRLIYYSQIVNDFQKGDIAEGYSVSREKKESFPLTVTSAQKNPTAFYLCASRITGNTEAFFGQGTRLTVV.

V gene TRBV11-3 combines with J gene TRBJ2-7, with D perhaps being TRBD1 or TRBD2 (5 bases each). The CDR3 sequence is 13 residues long. CDR1 is SGHNT, CDR2 YENEEA, per germline. The germline V and J ends were trimmed by 5 bases and 3 bases, with 11 bases remaining between them. CDR3 protein: CASSPRGVYEQYF. The CDR3, as DNA: TGTGCCAGCAGCCCGAGAGGGGTCTACGAGCAGTACTTC.

The V call is TRBV7-9, the J call TRBJ2-7; 9 nucleotides line up with TRBD1. The CDR3 contains 15 residues. The trim removed 5 bases at V and 1 base at J, leaving 6 bases unmatched. Germline lookup yields CDR1 SEHNR and CDR2 FQNEAQ (reference sequence). Here the CDR3 DNA reads TGTGCCAGCAGCGGTCCCGGGACAGGGTCCTACGAGCAGTACTTC. This encodes CASSGPGTGSYEQYF. Full variable domain (rest looked up from reference TRBV7-9 and TRBJ2-7): DTGVSQNPRHKITKRGQNVTFRCDPISEHNRLYWYRQTLGQGPEFLTYFQNEAQLEKSRLLSDRFSAERPKGSFSTLEIQRTEQGDSAMYLCASSGPGTGSYEQYFGPGTRLTVT.

V is TRBV7-9 and J is TRBJ2-7; 9 bases map to TRBD1. The CDR3 is made up of 14 amino acids. The germline CDR1 and CDR2 sequences are SEHNR and FQNEAQ (reference sequence). J gave up 3 bases and V 4 bases, and 4 bases lay outside the gene matches. CDR3 nucleotides: TGTGCCAGCAGCTCCATGACAGGGGGCTACGAGCAGTACTTC. This encodes CASSSMTGGYEQYF.

The chain joins TRBV28 to TRBJ2-2; D is perhaps TRBD1 (5 bases). This CDR3 has 14 residues. Germline loops: CDR1 MDHEN, CDR2 SYDVKM. The V and J ends lost 4 bases and 5 bases respectively, with 11 bases between them. This chain's CDR3 is CASSSSGWTGELFF. CDR3 coding DNA: TGTGCCAGCAGTTCATCAGGGTGGACCGGGGAGCTGTTTTTT.

The chain recombines TRBV15 with TRBJ2-2; no clear D gene. Germline V lookup: CDR1 LNHNV, CDR2 YYDKDF (reference sequence). The CDR3 length is 13 residues. Trimming left V 5 bases short and J 6 bases short, with 10 bases between. The CDR3 DNA reads as TGTGCCACCAGCTGGAGTGAACCCGGGGAGCTGTTTTTT. It encodes CATSWSEPGELFF.

This chain joins TRBV9 and TRBJ2-1, with TRBD2 matching 11 bases. Germline loops: CDR1 SGDLS, CDR2 YYNGEE. Unmatched junction bases numbered 8, after V lost 3 bases and J lost 0 bases. This CDR3 has 18 residues. CDR3 nucleotides: TGTGCCAGCAGCGGAGAAGGACTAGCGGGTTACTCCTACAATGAGCAGTTCTTC. As protein: CASSGEGLAGYSYNEQFF. The full variable domain, in which reference TRBV9 and TRBJ2-1 provide the parts outside the CDR3, is DSGVTQTPKHLITATGQRVTLRCSPRSGDLSVYWYQQSLDQGLQFLIQYYNGEERAKGNILERFSAQQFPDLHSELNLSSLELGDSALYFCASSGEGLAGYSYNEQFFGPGTRLTVL.

The chain combines TRBV7-6 with TRBJ2-5; the D is unclear. Germline V gene sequence: CDR1 SGHVS, CDR2 FNYEAQ. Trimming pared 8 bases from V and 2 bases from J, leaving 21 bases between. The CDR3 spans 16 residues. CDR3 protein: CASLEISGDLQETQYF. DNA for the CDR3: TGTGCCAGCTTAGAGATTTCAGGCGACCTTCAAGAGACCCAGTACTTC.

This clone came up once. The V and J genes are TRBV29-1 and TRBJ2-1; 7 nucleotides agree with TRBD1. The CDR3 runs to 13 residues. Trimming cost V 7 bases and J 1 base; bases outside gene matches: 4. Germline CDR1 and CDR2: SQVTM and ANQGSEA. CDR3 nucleotides: TGCAGCGGGACAGGCCTGTCCTACAATGAGCAGTTCTTC. Translated: CSGTGLSYNEQFF.

The chain carries TRBV6-1 and TRBJ2-3; the D gene is possibly TRBD2 (6 bases). There are 16 residues in the CDR3. The germline CDR1 and CDR2 sequences are MNHNS and SASEGT. The V gene lost 2 bases and the J gene lost 1 base, with 13 bases spanning the gap. The CDR3 sequence: CASSEPRRAGTDTQYF. CDR3 in DNA: TGTGCCAGCAGTGAACCCCGGAGGGCGGGCACAGATACGCAGTATTTT.

The V call is TRBV6-1, the J call TRBJ2-7, with TRBD1 matching over 7 bases. The CDR3 covers 15 residues. With V trimmed by 2 bases and J by 2 bases, 6 bases remained unmatched. The germline CDR1 and CDR2 sequences are MNHNS and SASEGT. Written as DNA, the CDR3 is TGTGCCAGCAGTGAAATGTTTACAGGGGCCTACGAGCAGTACTTC. It encodes CASSEMFTGAYEQYF.

The J gene is TRBJ2-1, the V gene TRBV9; D possibly corresponds to TRBD2 (6 bases). Between the trimmed V and J ends, which lost 3 bases and 2 bases, there was a span of 15 bases. The CDR3 has 16 amino acids. Germline V gives CDR1 SGDLS, CDR2 YYNGEE. CDR3 in amino acids: CASSGIRGTPYNEQFF. The CDR3 nucleotides are TGTGCCAGCAGCGGAATCCGGGGGACCCCCTACAATGAGCAGTTCTTC.

This sequence joins TRBV7-6 and TRBJ2-7; 11 bases are shared with TRBD1. V dropped 5 bases and J dropped 5; count of bases not matched to a gene: 8. The CDR3 covers 15 residues. Per germline, CDR1 SGHVS and CDR2 FNYEAQ. This CDR3 reads CASSPEWTGGDEQYF. The CDR3, as DNA: TGTGCCAGCAGCCCCGAGTGGACAGGGGGCGACGAGCAGTACTTC.

V usage is TRBV5-4 and J usage is TRBJ2-7; 10 bases fit TRBD2. The CDR3 extends over 15 amino acids. The J segment lost 2 bases and the V segment lost 4 bases, leaving 6 bases of the junction unmatched. CDR1 and CDR2 from the germline V gene are SGHNT and YYREEE (reference sequence). The DNA of the CDR3 is TGTGCCAGCAGCCGGACCAGCGGGAGGGCCTACGAGCAGTACTTC. Translation: CASSRTSGRAYEQYF.

The chain carries TRBV28 and TRBJ1-1; D might be TRBD1 (6 bases). V lost 5 bases, J lost 3 bases, and 16 bases lay in between. This CDR3 is 15 amino acids long. Germline V gene sequence: CDR1 MDHEN, CDR2 SYDVKM. This chain's CDR3 is CASSPTGGAYTEAFF. Written as DNA, the CDR3 is TGTGCCAGCAGTCCCACGGGGGGCGCGTACACTGAAGCTTTCTTT.

V gene TRBV7-9 combines with J gene TRBJ2-7; TRBD1 matches at 7 bases. Trimming took 2 bases from V and 3 from J; bases not matched to a gene: 4. The CDR3 runs to 14 residues. The germline gives CDR1 SEHNR, CDR2 FQNEAQ (reference sequence). CDR3 sequence (DNA): TGTGCCAGCAGCTTACGACAGGGTTTCTACGAGCAGTACTTC. Amino acid sequence: CASSLRQGFYEQYF.

This clone has only one observation. The chain is built from TRBV5-1 and TRBJ2-1, with 12 bases matching TRBD2. This CDR3 comprises 15 residues. CDR1 SGHRS and CDR2 YFSETQ come from the germline V gene. Losses at the gene ends were 4 bases for V and 3 bases for J; bases not matched to a gene: 2. CDR3 sequence reads: CASSGGLAGYNEQFF. CDR3 coding DNA: TGCGCCAGCAGCGGGGGACTAGCGGGCTACAATGAGCAGTTCTTC. Drawing the rest from reference TRBV5-1 and TRBJ2-1, the complete variable domain is KAGVTQTPRYLIKTRGQQVTLSCSPISGHRSVSWYQQTPGQGLQFLFEYFSETQRNKGNFPGRFSGRQFSNSRSEMNVSTLELGDSALYLCASSGGLAGYNEQFFGPGTRLTVL.

The rearrangement joins TRBV28 to TRBJ2-6; D is perhaps TRBD2 (6 bases). Trimming shortened V by 7 bases and J by 1 base, and 20 bases separated the two germline ends. This CDR3 region has 18 residues. CDR1 and CDR2 from the germline V gene are MDHEN and SYDVKM. CDR3 nucleotides: TGTGCCAGCAAGGATCGGGGAGGTCGTCCATCTGGGGCCAACGTCCTGACTTTC. It codes for CASKDRGGRPSGANVLTF.

The chain recombines TRBV7-9 with TRBJ2-3; TRBD2 aligns across 9 bases. With V trimmed by 1 base and J by 5 bases, 10 bases remained unmatched. The CDR3 has 17 residues. The germline CDR1 and CDR2 sequences are SEHNR and FQNEAQ (reference sequence). CDR3: CASSLGVAGGPRDTQYF. CDR3 bases: TGTGCCAGCAGCTTAGGGGTGGCGGGAGGGCCGAGAGATACGCAGTATTTT. Looking up the rest from reference TRBV7-9 and TRBJ2-3 gives the full variable domain: DTGVSQNPRHKITKRGQNVTFRCDPISEHNRLYWYRQTLGQGPEFLTYFQNEAQLEKSRLLSDRFSAERPKGSFSTLEIQRTEQGDSAMYLCASSLGVAGGPRDTQYFGPGTRLTVL.